Listed here is a single T cell receptor (beta chain). The antigen is not known. This sample stems from a study of cytomegalovirus exposure and HLA in healthy donors. Overall study findings and caveats: Researchers counted approximately 160 TCR beta chains as cytomegalovirus-associated. As confirmed in vitro, a few CMV-associated chains were specific for CMV antigens. Within the approximately 130 validation repertoires, first-cohort TCR clusters tended to co-occur, according to a later analysis.

The repertoire was sequenced with immunoSEQ multiplex PCR; TCRdb's copy has only in-frame clones and lacks some. The sample includes 200,000 or so clones, around 83% of them seen just once. V shed 8 bases and J 2 bases; nucleotides not matched to a gene: 6. This CDR3 region has 14 residues. CDR1 is MNHEY, CDR2 SVGAGI, per germline. This TCR derives from a woman in her twenties or thirties in good health and CMV-seropositive. The sequenced material came from PBMCs. V is TRBV6-5 and J is TRBJ2-5, with 9 positions matching TRBD2. The CDR3 DNA reads as TGTGCCAGCCACACGGCGGGAGGGCAAGAGACCCAGTACTTC. It specifies CASHTAGGQETQYF.